There are a few counts of the clone carrying this T cell receptor beta chain. Antigen: not known. These data belong to a study of T cell repertoires in cytomegalovirus infection. Study in general: Public TCR beta signatures indicated both CMV infection and matching HLA type. Study-wide findings and caveats: Cumulated frequencies of public TCR beta families served to identify carriers of CMV plus the relevant HLA. Clonotypes of TCR beta that were HLA-C-restricted and CMV-specific dominated the ex vivo response.

This CDR3 spans 17 amino acids. Per germline, CDR1 SEHNR and CDR2 FQNEAQ (reference sequence). Trimming removed 5 bases from V and 3 bases from J; junction bases left unmatched: 12. Via MiXCR, TCRdb re-called the reads, giving one row per CDR3 protein. This table has fewer than 550,000 distinct CDR3 sequences, approximately 10% appearing once. The rearrangement uses TRBV7-9 and TRBJ2-3; 9 bases fit TRBD2. The sample consisted of PBMCs. The TCR sequence derives from a human donor in good health (CMV status not recorded). Some clones in this sample may be carry-over from other donors' samples. The DNA for the CDR3 is TGTGCCAGCAGCGTTAGCGGGAGAAAGGGGGGTACAGATACGCAGTATTTT. Translating it yields CASSVSGRKGGTDTQYF.